A few counts support the clone carrying this T cell receptor beta chain. Its antigen is still unknown. MiXCR, run by TCRdb on the 5' RACE reads, gives a single entry per CDR3 protein. The table lists around 390,000 distinct CDR3 sequences, about a sixth of them singletons. These data are taken from a study of T-cell memory formation after mild COVID-19. On the study more broadly: TCR clusters showed largely donor specificity.

Study observations and caveats: Some clones that responded were present in memory (sampled pre-infection), which suggests cross-reactive memory joined. Researchers report contracting CD4+ clones mostly in CM and EM, with CD8+ clones in EMRA.

V trimming: 2 bases; J trimming: 5 bases; junction bases outside the gene matches: 5. The CDR3 is 15 amino acids. Germline V gene lookup returns CDR1 SGHRS and CDR2 YFSETQ. This TCR derives from a man aged 18 to 35 who had mild COVID-19 (a few samples of this study predate the infection). Cell type and time point are not known. What was sequenced was PBMCs or a T cell subset sorted from them (not recorded which). This sequence joins TRBV5-1 and TRBJ1-4; 8 bases match TRBD1. This CDR3 reads CASSFGQGENEKLFF. The CDR3 region has the DNA TGCGCCAGCAGCTTCGGACAGGGAGAAAATGAAAAACTGTTTTTT.